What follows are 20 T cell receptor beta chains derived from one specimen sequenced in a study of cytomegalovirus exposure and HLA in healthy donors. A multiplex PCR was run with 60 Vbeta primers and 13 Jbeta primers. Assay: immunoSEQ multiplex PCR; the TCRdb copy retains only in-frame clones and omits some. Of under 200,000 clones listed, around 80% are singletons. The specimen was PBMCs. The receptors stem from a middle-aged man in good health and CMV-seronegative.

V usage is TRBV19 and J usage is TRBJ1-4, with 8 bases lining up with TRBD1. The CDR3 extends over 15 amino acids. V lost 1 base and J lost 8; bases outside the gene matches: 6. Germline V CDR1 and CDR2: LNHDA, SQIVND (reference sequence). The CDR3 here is CASSIVSQGAEKLFF. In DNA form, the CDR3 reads TGTGCCAGTAGTATAGTGAGCCAGGGGGCCGAAAAACTGTTTTTT.

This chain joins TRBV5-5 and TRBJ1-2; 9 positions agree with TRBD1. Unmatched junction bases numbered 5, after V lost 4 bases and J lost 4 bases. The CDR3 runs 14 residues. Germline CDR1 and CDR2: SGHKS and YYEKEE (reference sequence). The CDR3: CASSQMGQGYGYTF. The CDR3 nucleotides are TGTGCCAGCAGCCAGATGGGACAGGGCTATGGCTACACCTTC.

The chain's CDR3 is CASSLGLAGGEQYF. CDR3 coding DNA: TGTGCCAGTAGCCTCGGACTAGCGGGGGGAGAGCAGTACTTC. The chain joins TRBV19 to TRBJ2-7; 14 nucleotides match TRBD2. The V segment lost 6 bases and the J segment 7 bases; nucleotides outside the gene matches: 5. The CDR3 runs 14 residues. Germline lookup yields CDR1 LNHDA and CDR2 SQIVND (reference sequence).

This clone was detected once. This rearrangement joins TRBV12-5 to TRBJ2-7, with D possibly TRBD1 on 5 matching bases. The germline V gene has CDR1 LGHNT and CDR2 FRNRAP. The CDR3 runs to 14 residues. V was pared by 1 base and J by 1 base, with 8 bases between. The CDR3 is CASGLGTGSYEQYF. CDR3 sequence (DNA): TGTGCTAGTGGTTTGGGAACAGGATCCTACGAGCAGTACTTC.

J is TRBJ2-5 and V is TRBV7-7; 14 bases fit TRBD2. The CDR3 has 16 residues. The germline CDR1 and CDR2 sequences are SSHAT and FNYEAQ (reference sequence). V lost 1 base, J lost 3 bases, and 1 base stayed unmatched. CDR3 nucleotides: TGTGCCAGCAGCTTAGGGGGACTAGCGGGGGAAGAGACCCAGTACTTC. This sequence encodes CASSLGGLAGEETQYF. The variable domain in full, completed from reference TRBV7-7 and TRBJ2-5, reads GAGVSQSPRYKVTKRGQDVTLRCDPISSHATLYWYQQALGQGPEFLTYFNYEAQPDKSGLPSDRFSAERPEGSISTLTIQRTEQRDSAMYRCASSLGGLAGEETQYFGPGTRLLVL.

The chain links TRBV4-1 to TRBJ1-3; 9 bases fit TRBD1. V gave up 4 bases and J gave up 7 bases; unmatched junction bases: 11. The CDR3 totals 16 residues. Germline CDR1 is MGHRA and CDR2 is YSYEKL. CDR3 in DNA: TGCGCCAGCAGCCTTACCTGGACAGGGGAGAGGAACACCATATATTTT. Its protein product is CASSLTWTGERNTIYF.

This CDR3 reads CASSRGVAGVHEQFF. CDR3 bases: TGTGCCAGCAGCCGGGGGGTAGCGGGAGTGCATGAGCAGTTCTTC. The chain recombines TRBV6-5 with TRBJ2-1; 9 bases align to TRBD2. CDR3 length: 15 residues. The J segment lost 8 bases and the V segment lost 6 bases, leaving 11 bases of the junction unmatched. CDR1 MNHEY and CDR2 SVGAGI come from the germline V gene.

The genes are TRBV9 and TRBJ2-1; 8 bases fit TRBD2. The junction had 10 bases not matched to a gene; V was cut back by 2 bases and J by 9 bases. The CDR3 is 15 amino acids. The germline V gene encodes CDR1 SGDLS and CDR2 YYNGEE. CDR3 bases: TGTGCCAGCAGCGTTGCAGCGGGAGAGGTTGGTGAGCAGTTCTTC. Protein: CASSVAAGEVGEQFF.

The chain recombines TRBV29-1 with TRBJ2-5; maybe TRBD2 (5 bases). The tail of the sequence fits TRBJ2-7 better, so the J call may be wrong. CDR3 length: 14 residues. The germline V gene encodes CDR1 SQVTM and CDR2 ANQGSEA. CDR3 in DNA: TGCAGCGTTGGGAGGAGTCTAAGCTCCTACGAGCAGTACTTC. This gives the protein CSVGRSLSSYEQYF.

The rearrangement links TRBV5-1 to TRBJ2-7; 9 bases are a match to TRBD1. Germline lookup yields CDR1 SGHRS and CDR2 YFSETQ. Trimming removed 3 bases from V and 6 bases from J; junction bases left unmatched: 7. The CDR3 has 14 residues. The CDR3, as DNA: TGCGCCAGCAGCTCAACGGGACAGGGTATCGAGCAGTACTTC. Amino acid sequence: CASSSTGQGIEQYF.

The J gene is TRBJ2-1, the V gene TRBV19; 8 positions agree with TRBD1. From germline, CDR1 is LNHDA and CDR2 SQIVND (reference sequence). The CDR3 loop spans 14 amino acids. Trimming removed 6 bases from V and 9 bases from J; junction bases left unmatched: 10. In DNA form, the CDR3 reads TGTGCCAGTAGACCCGGGACAGGTTTCGGTGAGCAGTTCTTC. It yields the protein CASRPGTGFGEQFF.

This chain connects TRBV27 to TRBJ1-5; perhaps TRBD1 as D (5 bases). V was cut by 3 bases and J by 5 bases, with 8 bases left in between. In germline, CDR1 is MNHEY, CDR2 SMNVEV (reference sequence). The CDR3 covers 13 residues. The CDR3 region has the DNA TGTGCCAGCAGTTTGACAGAGTATCAGCCCCAGCATTTT. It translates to CASSLTEYQPQHF.

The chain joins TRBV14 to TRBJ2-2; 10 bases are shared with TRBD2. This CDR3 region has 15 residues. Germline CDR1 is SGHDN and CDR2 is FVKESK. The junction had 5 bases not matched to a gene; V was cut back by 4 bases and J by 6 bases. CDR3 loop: CASSPSGRASGELFF. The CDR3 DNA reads TGTGCCAGCAGCCCCAGCGGGAGGGCCTCCGGGGAGCTGTTTTTT.

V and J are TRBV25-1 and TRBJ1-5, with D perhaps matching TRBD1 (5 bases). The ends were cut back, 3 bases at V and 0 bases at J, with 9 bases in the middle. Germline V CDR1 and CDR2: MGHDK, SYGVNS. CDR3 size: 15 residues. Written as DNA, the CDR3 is TGTGCCAGCAGTGAGGGGGGGTATAGCAATCAGCCCCAGCATTTT. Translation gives CASSEGGYSNQPQHF.

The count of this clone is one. In DNA form, the CDR3 reads TGTGCCAGTAGTATTGTGGCTGTATCCTACAATGAGCAGTTCTTC. Encoded protein: CASSIVAVSYNEQFF. This rearrangement joins TRBV19 to TRBJ2-1; D uncertain. With 3 bases removed from V and 1 base from J, the gap between germline ends came to 10 bases. The CDR3 totals 15 residues. CDR1 LNHDA and CDR2 SQIVND come from the germline V gene (reference sequence).

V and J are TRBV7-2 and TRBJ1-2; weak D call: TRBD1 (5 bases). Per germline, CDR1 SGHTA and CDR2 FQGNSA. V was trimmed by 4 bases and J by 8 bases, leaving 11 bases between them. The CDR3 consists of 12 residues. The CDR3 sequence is CASSSRARGYTF. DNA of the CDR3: TGTGCCAGCAGCTCCAGGGCTAGGGGCTACACCTTC.

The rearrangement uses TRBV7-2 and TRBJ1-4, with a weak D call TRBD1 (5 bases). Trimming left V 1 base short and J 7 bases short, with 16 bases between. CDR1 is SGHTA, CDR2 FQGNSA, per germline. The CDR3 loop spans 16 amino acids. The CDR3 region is CASSLGSGPVGEKLFF. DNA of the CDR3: TGTGCCAGCAGCTTAGGGTCAGGGCCAGTAGGTGAAAAACTGTTTTTT.

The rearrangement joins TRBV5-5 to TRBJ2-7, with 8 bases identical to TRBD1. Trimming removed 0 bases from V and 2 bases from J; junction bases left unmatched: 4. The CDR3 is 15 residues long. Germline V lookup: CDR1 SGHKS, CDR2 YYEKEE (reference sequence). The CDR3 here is CASSLATGAPYEQYF. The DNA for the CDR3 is TGTGCCAGCAGCTTGGCGACAGGGGCGCCCTACGAGCAGTACTTC.

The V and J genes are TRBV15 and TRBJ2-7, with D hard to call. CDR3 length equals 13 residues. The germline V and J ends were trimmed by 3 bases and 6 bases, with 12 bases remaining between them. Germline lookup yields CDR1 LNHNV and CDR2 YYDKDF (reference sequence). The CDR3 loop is CATSRGSPVEQYF. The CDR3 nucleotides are TGTGCCACCAGCAGGGGCTCCCCCGTCGAGCAGTACTTC.

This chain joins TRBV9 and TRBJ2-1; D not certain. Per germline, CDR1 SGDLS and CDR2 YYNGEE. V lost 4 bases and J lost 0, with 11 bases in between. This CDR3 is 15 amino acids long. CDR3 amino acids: CASSPTSSSYNEQFF. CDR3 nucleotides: TGTGCCAGCAGCCCGACATCGAGCTCCTACAATGAGCAGTTCTTC.